These 16 T cell receptor beta chains came from one sample sequenced in a study of PD-1 blockade in mismatch repair-deficient tumors. As to time point: approximately nine-day in vitro stimulation with candidate neoantigen peptide 4. Produced via immunoSEQ multiplex PCR; TCRdb's table is partial and in-frame only. This table holds roughly 13,000 clones, around 84% found once. Their antigen targets remain unknown. The source was cells cultured in vitro, collected from a patient treated with pembrolizumab. The receptors come from an adult with mismatch repair-deficient cancer.

This rearrangement joins TRBV7-3 to TRBJ2-3; D ambiguous. There are 14 residues in the CDR3. V lost 5 bases, J lost 0 bases, and 9 bases lay in between. Germline V gene data show CDR1 as SGHTA and CDR2 as FQGTGA. The CDR3 region has the DNA TGTGCCAGCAGCCCCGGATCTAGCACAGATACGCAGTATTTT. Protein sequence: CASSPGSSTDTQYF.

The chain couples TRBV7-9 to TRBJ1-2; D is perhaps TRBD1 (5 bases). Germline-derived CDR1 and CDR2 are SEHNR and FQNEAQ (reference sequence). V dropped 1 base and J dropped 4 bases, with 19 bases sitting between them. The CDR3 sequence is 17 residues long. Written as DNA, the CDR3 is TGTGCCAGCAGCTTAGTTTTAGGGGCGCCTCAAGGCTATGGCTACACCTTC. It translates to CASSLVLGAPQGYGYTF.

V and J are TRBV6-5 and TRBJ2-7, with 9 bases fitting TRBD1. V shed 7 bases, J shed 4 bases, and the junction held 8 bases outside the gene matches. The CDR3 consists of 14 residues. Germline V gene lookup returns CDR1 MNHEY and CDR2 SVGAGI. CDR3 sequence reads: CASNRDRGGYEQYF. CDR3 coding DNA: TGTGCCAGCAACCGTGACAGGGGGGGTTACGAGCAGTACTTC.

V and J are TRBV7-2 and TRBJ2-7; a weak D match, TRBD1 (6 bases). Looked up from germline, CDR1 is SGHTA and CDR2 is FQGNSA. The CDR3 extends over 14 amino acids. V was trimmed by 5 bases and J by 0 bases, leaving 11 bases between them. The CDR3 is CASSHQTGSYEQYF. The CDR3 coding sequence is TGTGCCAGCAGCCACCAGACAGGCTCCTACGAGCAGTACTTC.

V is TRBV7-2 and J is TRBJ2-6; D is uncertain. CDR1 is SGHTA, CDR2 FQGNSA, per germline. V was shortened by 1 base and J by 0 bases, with 13 bases between the two germline ends. This CDR3 is 18 amino acids long. The CDR3 DNA reads TGTGCCAGCAGCTTAGATGCAGTCGGTAGCTCTGGGGCCAACGTCCTGACTTTC. Translated, it gives CASSLDAVGSSGANVLTF.

This chain uses TRBV19 with TRBJ2-7; no definite D call. Germline assignment: CDR1 LNHDA and CDR2 SQIVND (reference sequence). The length of the CDR3 is 14 residues. Trimming shortened V by 3 bases and J by 3 bases, and 12 bases separated the two germline ends. The CDR3 sequence is CASSIEAPLYEQYF. The CDR3 region has the DNA TGTGCCAGTAGTATTGAGGCACCACTCTACGAGCAGTACTTC. Complete variable domain (other parts from reference TRBV19 and TRBJ2-7): DGGITQSPKYLFRKEGQNVTLSCEQNLNHDAMYWYRQDPGQGLRLIYYSQIVNDFQKGDIAEGYSVSREKKESFPLTVTSAQKNPTAFYLCASSIEAPLYEQYFGPGTRLTVT.

V usage is TRBV7-2 and J usage is TRBJ2-3; 12 nucleotides agree with TRBD2. The trim removed 5 bases at V and 4 bases at J, leaving 7 bases unmatched. The V gene's germline CDR1 is SGHTA and CDR2 FQGNSA. This CDR3 is 16 amino acids long. CDR3 DNA sequence: TGTGCCAGCAGCATAGGACGACTAGCGGGAGCAGATACGCAGTATTTT. Amino acids: CASSIGRLAGADTQYF.

The chain is built from TRBV27 and TRBJ1-5; no definite D call. V lost 3 bases to trimming and J lost 4 bases, with 7 bases between them. The CDR3 totals 13 residues. Germline CDR1 is MNHEY and CDR2 is SMNVEV (reference sequence). CDR3 sequence: CASSLVSNQPQHF. Written as DNA, the CDR3 is TGTGCCAGCAGTTTGGTCAGTAATCAGCCCCAGCATTTT.

The chain joins TRBV27 to TRBJ1-1; D is ambiguous. The V and J ends lost 4 bases and 0 bases respectively, with 6 bases between them. The CDR3 has 13 residues. CDR1 is MNHEY and CDR2 is SMNVEV in the germline V gene (reference sequence). As DNA, the CDR3 is TGTGCCAGCAGTTCCTCAATGAACACTGAAGCTTTCTTT. This codes for CASSSSMNTEAFF.

The chain joins TRBV27 to TRBJ1-1; a possible D gene is TRBD1 (5 bases). Germline V lookup: CDR1 MNHEY, CDR2 SMNVEV (reference sequence). The CDR3 has 14 amino acids. V was trimmed by 0 bases and J by 6 bases, leaving 11 bases between them. DNA of the CDR3: TGTGCCAGCAGTTTATCGAAGGGGAGCCCTGAAGCTTTCTTT. Protein product: CASSLSKGSPEAFF.

This chain links TRBV7-9 with TRBJ2-5, with TRBD2 matching 10 bases. V lost 1 base to trimming and J lost 5 bases; unmatched junction nucleotides: 4. Germline V gene sequence: CDR1 SEHNR, CDR2 FQNEAQ (reference sequence). The CDR3 covers 15 residues. Here the CDR3 DNA reads TGTGCCAGCAGCTTAGATAGCGGGAGGTCTGAGACCCAGTACTTC. It codes for CASSLDSGRSETQYF.

V usage is TRBV7-3 and J usage is TRBJ2-1; D may correspond to TRBD1 or TRBD2 (5 bases each). The CDR3 loop spans 12 amino acids. CDR1 and CDR2 (germline): SGHTA, FQGTGA. With 2 bases removed from V and 10 bases from J, the gap between germline ends came to 9 bases. The CDR3 DNA follows: TGTGCCAGCAGCTTATGGGGGACCGAGCAGTTCTTC. This encodes CASSLWGTEQFF.

This clone has just one count. The rearrangement links TRBV19 to TRBJ1-4, with a possible D match to TRBD1 (6 bases). There are 13 residues in the CDR3. Germline V gives CDR1 LNHDA, CDR2 SQIVND (reference sequence). V lost 11 bases, J lost 7 bases, and 17 bases lay in between. In DNA, the CDR3 is TGTGCCTCCGTAGGCAGGGGTTTTGAAAAACTGTTTTTT. This sequence encodes CASVGRGFEKLFF.

This clone has a single count. This chain's CDR3 is CASSFGPGGGETQYF. As DNA, the CDR3 is TGTGCCAGCAGCTTCGGACCAGGTGGGGGAGAGACCCAGTACTTC. This chain joins TRBV7-3 and TRBJ2-5, with D possibly being TRBD1 or TRBD2 (5 bases each). Per germline, CDR1 SGHTA and CDR2 FQGTGA. V was clipped by 3 bases and J by 4 bases, with 15 bases between them. The CDR3 has 15 amino acids.

The genes are TRBV7-9 and TRBJ1-6; TRBD1 might be the D (6 bases). V was trimmed by 6 bases and J by 5 bases, leaving 14 bases between them. The CDR3 is made up of 15 amino acids. The germline CDR1 and CDR2 sequences are SEHNR and FQNEAQ (reference sequence). CDR3 sequence: CASSPARGNNSPLHF. In DNA, the CDR3 is TGTGCCAGCAGTCCCGCCAGGGGTAATAATTCACCCCTCCACTTT.

J is TRBJ1-1 and V is TRBV28; D remains ambiguous. From germline, CDR1 is MDHEN and CDR2 SYDVKM. The V and J ends lost 6 bases and 3 bases respectively, with 11 bases between them. There are 13 residues in the CDR3. The CDR3: CASRLPVDTEAFF. Here the CDR3 DNA reads TGTGCCAGCAGGCTTCCCGTGGACACTGAAGCTTTCTTT.